This T cell receptor (beta chain) was sequenced for a study of T cell changes during pregnancy in multiple sclerosis. Assay used: immunoSEQ multiplex PCR; TCRdb lists only in-frame clones, some missing. The sample shows more than 45,000 clones, around nine tenths of them seen only once. Germline CDR1 reads KGHSH; CDR2 reads LQKENI. There are 17 residues in the CDR3. V was clipped by 2 bases and J by 1 base; unmatched bases: 3. In this sample, this clone turned up once. The TCR comes from a female donor with multiple sclerosis, enrolled in a pregnancy study. The chain uses TRBV18 and TRBJ1-6; 9 nucleotides match TRBD1. The sample was CD4+ T cells from peripheral blood mononuclear cells, taken in the second trimester of pregnancy. CDR3 DNA sequence: TGTGCCAGCTCACCATCGACAGGGGGTTCCTATAATTCACCCCTCCACTTT. Translated, it gives CASSPSTGGSYNSPLHF.